One and the same sample provided the 28 T cell receptor beta chains below, sequenced in a study of T cells in Graves' hyperthyroidism and ophthalmopathy. Template material for amplifying TCR beta CDR3 regions consisted of RNA transcripts. HTBI primers were employed in a first-round RT-PCR of the TCR CDR3. TCRdb re-analysed the multiplex PCR reads in MiXCR, keeping a single row per CDR3 protein. The data show about half a million distinct CDR3 sequences, with about a fifth seen just once and around a quarter held by the top ten. The sample was blood. These receptors all come from a man younger than 30 with Graves' hyperthyroidism.

This chain uses TRBV7-9 with TRBJ2-7, with unresolved D. Trimming took 1 base from V and 4 from J, leaving 11 bases between them. Per germline, CDR1 SEHNR and CDR2 FQNEAQ (reference sequence). CDR3 size: 14 residues. This chain's CDR3 is CASSLVLRPYEQYF. As DNA, the CDR3 is TGTGCCAGCAGCTTAGTCCTCAGGCCTTACGAGCAGTACTTC.

The chain employs TRBV28 and TRBJ2-7, with unresolved D. Trimming left V 7 bases short and J 0 bases short, with 7 bases between. The CDR3 spans 12 residues. The V gene's germline CDR1 is MDHEN and CDR2 SYDVKM. Here the CDR3 reads CASKGFSYEQYF. The CDR3 DNA is TGTGCCAGCAAAGGATTCTCCTACGAGCAGTACTTC.

This chain uses TRBV13 with TRBJ2-7; D may be TRBD1 (6 bases). Germline V gene data show CDR1 as PRHDT and CDR2 as FYEKMQ (reference sequence). The CDR3 is 14 residues long. Trimming removed 5 bases from V and 0 bases from J, with 11 bases in between. The CDR3 bases are TGTGCCAGCAGCGATCTCAGGGGCTCCTACGAGCAGTACTTC. Amino acid sequence: CASSDLRGSYEQYF. Looking up the rest from reference TRBV13 and TRBJ2-7 gives the full variable domain: AAGVIQSPRHLIKEKRETATLKCYPIPRHDTVYWYQQGPGQDPQFLISFYEKMQSDKGSIPDRFSAQQFSDYHSELNMSSLELGDSALYFCASSDLRGSYEQYFGPGTRLTVT.

Concerning this clonotype itself: The CDR3 carries no conserved terminal phenylalanine or tryptophan, so it likely arises from a read error. CDR3 amino acids: CASSEQRGITDTQYC. CDR3 nucleotides: TGTGCCAGCAGTGAGCAGCGGGGAATCACAGATACGCAGTATTGT. V and J are TRBV2 and TRBJ2-3; 7 bases map to TRBD2. Germline assignment: CDR1 SNHLY and CDR2 FYNNEI. This CDR3 is 15 amino acids long. V was pared by 3 bases and J by 2 bases, with 5 bases of the junction left unmatched.

This clonotype was recorded at least ten times. The chain recombines TRBV28 with TRBJ2-4; 10 bases map to TRBD1. Unmatched junction bases numbered 8, after V lost 3 bases and J lost 0 bases. The germline V gene has CDR1 MDHEN and CDR2 SYDVKM. The CDR3 runs 18 residues. This chain's CDR3 is CASSFIPGQGLAKNIQYF. CDR3 DNA sequence: TGTGCCAGCAGTTTCATCCCGGGACAGGGGTTAGCCAAAAACATTCAGTACTTC.

V is TRBV25-1 and J is TRBJ1-2; TRBD1 matches 10 bases. The V gene end was trimmed by 5 bases and the J gene end by 8 bases; junction bases not matched to a gene: 8. From germline, CDR1 is MGHDK and CDR2 SYGVNS. The CDR3 contains 14 residues. The chain's CDR3 is CASSLGTGERGYTF. CDR3 nucleotide sequence: TGTGCCAGCAGTCTAGGGACAGGGGAACGGGGCTACACCTTC.

This clonotype was detected many times. The gene calls are TRBV7-9 and TRBJ1-1; the D gene is possibly TRBD1 (5 bases). Trimming took 1 base from V and 4 from J, leaving 10 bases between them. Germline V CDR1 and CDR2: SEHNR, FQNEAQ (reference sequence). This CDR3 has 14 amino acids. CDR3 loop: CASSLEQGGTEAFF. In nucleotides, the CDR3 is TGTGCCAGCAGCTTAGAGCAGGGAGGCACTGAAGCTTTCTTT.

V and J are TRBV11-2 and TRBJ1-1, with 10 bases fitting TRBD1. CDR1 and CDR2 (germline): SGHAT, FQNNGV. The CDR3 has 15 residues. J was trimmed by 9 bases and V by 2 bases; bases with no gene match: 9. The DNA of the CDR3 is TGTGCCAGCAGCTTATATGGCGGGACAGGGGAAAAAGCTTTCTTT. Translating gives CASSLYGGTGEKAFF.

This clonotype was counted a few times. The chain is built from TRBV30 and TRBJ2-7; 7 nucleotides line up with TRBD2. V lost 5 bases to trimming and J lost 5 bases; unmatched junction nucleotides: 9. Germline assignment: CDR1 GTSNPN and CDR2 SVGIG (reference sequence). The CDR3 runs 13 residues. The CDR3 protein is CAWEAGTNDEQYF. The CDR3 DNA reads TGTGCCTGGGAAGCGGGGACCAACGACGAGCAGTACTTC.

In DNA form, the CDR3 reads TGTGCCACCTCCCGGGGGACAACGAACACTGAAGCTTTCTTT. It codes for CATSRGTTNTEAFF. This sequence joins TRBV12-3 or TRBV12-4 and TRBJ1-1; D possibly corresponds to TRBD1 (6 bases). The CDR3 consists of 14 residues. Trimming pared 10 bases from V and 1 base from J, leaving 16 bases between.

At least ten counts were recorded for this clonotype. The chain has TRBV29-1 and TRBJ1-1, with a tentative D call TRBD1 (5 bases). The V gene's germline CDR1 is SQVTM and CDR2 ANQGSEA. This CDR3 spans 13 amino acids. V was shortened by 7 bases and J by 1 base, with 13 bases between the two germline ends. CDR3 region: CSADETGNTEAFF. CDR3 nucleotides: TGCAGCGCTGATGAAACAGGGAACACTGAAGCTTTCTTT.

In its sample, this clonotype was seen many times. The chain links TRBV6-5 to TRBJ1-2; D is perhaps TRBD1 (6 bases). V was shortened by 2 bases and J by 4 bases, with 14 bases between the two germline ends. The V gene's germline CDR1 is MNHEY and CDR2 SVGAGI. The CDR3 contains 15 residues. The CDR3 DNA sequence: TGTGCCAGCAGTTACAGGGGGTTCGACCTCTATGGCTACACCTTC. Translated, it gives CASSYRGFDLYGYTF.

This clonotype was counted at least ten times. The chain is built from TRBV19 and TRBJ2-2; a possible D gene is TRBD1 (6 bases). Germline lookup yields CDR1 LNHDA and CDR2 SQIVND (reference sequence). V was clipped by 10 bases and J by 4 bases, with 13 bases between them. This CDR3 spans 13 amino acids. The chain's CDR3 is CATWGRGTGELFF. The CDR3, as DNA: TGTGCCACCTGGGGCAGGGGCACCGGGGAGCTGTTTTTT. Combining the CDR3 with reference TRBV19 and TRBJ2-2 gives the whole variable domain DGGITQSPKYLFRKEGQNVTLSCEQNLNHDAMYWYRQDPGQGLRLIYYSQIVNDFQKGDIAEGYSVSREKKESFPLTVTSAQKNPTAFYLCATWGRGTGELFFGEGSRLTVL.

There are many counts of this clonotype. The chain joins TRBV9 to TRBJ1-2; D not certain. The CDR3 contains 15 residues. Germline CDR1 and CDR2: SGDLS and YYNGEE. Trimming stripped 0 bases from V and 4 bases from J, with 13 bases between. The CDR3 coding sequence is TGTGCCAGCAGCGTAGAGGAGTCAGCCCTCTATGGCTACACCTTC. Amino acids: CASSVEESALYGYTF.

This clonotype was detected ten times or more. The chain has TRBV7-9 and TRBJ1-2, with D perhaps TRBD1 (5 bases). From germline, CDR1 is SEHNR and CDR2 FQNEAQ (reference sequence). CDR3 length equals 15 residues. Trimming stripped 5 bases from V and 4 bases from J, with 17 bases between. The CDR3 DNA sequence: TGTGCCAGCAGCAAACGAAGGGGACTGGGCTATGGCTACACCTTC. Translation: CASSKRRGLGYGYTF.

The V gene is TRBV20-1, the J gene TRBJ1-1; TRBD1 agrees at 9 bases. CDR3 length: 16 amino acids. J lost 5 bases, V lost 4 bases, and 14 bases had no gene match. The V gene's germline CDR1 is DFQATT and CDR2 SNEGSKA (reference sequence). CDR3 DNA sequence: TGCAGTGCTACCCGACCTACAGGGGGCTGGCGGACTGAAGCTTTCTTT. It yields the protein CSATRPTGGWRTEAFF.

The sample holds many counts of this clonotype. The chain joins TRBV28 to TRBJ2-2, with D perhaps matching TRBD1 or TRBD2 (5 bases each). CDR1 is MDHEN, CDR2 SYDVKM, per germline. The V and J ends lost 5 bases and 4 bases respectively, with 14 bases between them. CDR3 size: 15 residues. The CDR3 DNA reads as TGTGCCAGCAGTCTGTTTGACAGCGGCACCGGGGAGCTGTTTTTT. Translated: CASSLFDSGTGELFF. Full variable domain (outside the CDR3, taken from reference TRBV28 and TRBJ2-2): DVKVTQSSRYLVKRTGEKVFLECVQDMDHENMFWYRQDPGLGLRLIYFSYDVKMKEKGDIPEGYSVSREKKERFSLILESASTNQTSMYLCASSLFDSGTGELFFGEGSRLTVL.

This clonotype was seen many times. The rearrangement joins TRBV6-1 to TRBJ2-7, with 7 bases aligning to TRBD1. This CDR3 spans 16 amino acids. Germline V lookup: CDR1 MNHNS, CDR2 SASEGT. The J segment lost 4 bases and the V segment lost 3 bases, leaving 12 bases of the junction unmatched. The CDR3 region is CASSDWDRSYWYEQYF. The CDR3 DNA is TGTGCCAGCAGTGATTGGGACAGATCTTACTGGTACGAGCAGTACTTC.

This clonotype was counted at least ten times. This chain connects TRBV12-3 or TRBV12-4 to TRBJ2-7, with D possibly being TRBD2 (5 bases). Trimming took off 3 bases at V and 2 bases at J, with 8 bases between the two ends. The CDR3 is made up of 13 amino acids. CDR3 DNA sequence: TGTGCCAGCAGTTTTGGCGGGCCCTACGAGCAGTACTTC. It encodes CASSFGGPYEQYF.

This clonotype has more than one count but fewer than ten. The V and J genes are TRBV20-1 and TRBJ1-2; 9 bases are a match to TRBD1. The CDR3 extends over 14 amino acids. Trimming at V came to 5 bases and at J to 5 bases, leaving 9 bases not matched to a gene. From germline, CDR1 is DFQATT and CDR2 SNEGSKA (reference sequence). The CDR3 sequence: CSASSQGQGYGYTF. The CDR3, as DNA: TGCAGTGCTTCCTCCCAGGGACAGGGATATGGCTACACCTTC.

V is TRBV11-2 and J is TRBJ2-5, with 8 bases aligning to TRBD2. The V and J ends lost 5 bases and 5 bases, in that order; junction bases with no gene match: 10. CDR1 and CDR2 from the germline V gene are SGHAT and FQNNGV. The CDR3 is 15 residues long. The CDR3 DNA reads TGTGCCAGCAGCCCGGACGGGAGGGTATGGGAGACCCAGTACTTC. Translation gives CASSPDGRVWETQYF. The full variable domain, with the rest looked up from reference TRBV11-2 and TRBJ2-5, is EAGVAQSPRYKIIEKRQSVAFWCNPISGHATLYWYQQILGQGPKLLIQFQNNGVVDDSQLPKDRFSAERLKGVDSTLKIQPAKLEDSAVYLCASSPDGRVWETQYFGPGTRLLVL.

This clonotype was observed at least ten times. V gene TRBV6-1 combines with J gene TRBJ2-6; no reliable D call. The V end was cut by 3 bases, the J end by 2 bases, with 5 bases between. Germline V gene data show CDR1 as MNHNS and CDR2 as SASEGT. The CDR3 has 14 amino acids. The CDR3 bases are TGTGCCAGCAGTGAGGGGACTGGGGCCAACGTCCTGACTTTC. It specifies CASSEGTGANVLTF.

This clonotype has at least ten counts. This chain's CDR3 is CASRRTGGYGYTF. The CDR3 coding sequence is TGTGCCAGCAGAAGGACAGGGGGGTATGGCTACACCTTC. The V gene is TRBV25-1, the J gene TRBJ1-2, with 10 bases aligning to TRBD1. Trimming removed 6 bases from V and 5 bases from J; junction bases left unmatched: 3. Germline CDR1 is MGHDK and CDR2 is SYGVNS. CDR3 length: 13 amino acids.

The chain combines TRBV4-2 with TRBJ2-1; 13 bases are a match to TRBD2. The trim removed 4 bases at V and 0 bases at J, leaving 9 bases unmatched. Germline CDR1 LGHNA, CDR2 YNFKEQ. CDR3 size: 19 residues. Here the CDR3 reads CASSPRGLAGLSSYNEQFF. The DNA for the CDR3 is TGTGCCAGCAGCCCTCGGGGACTAGCGGGGTTAAGCTCCTACAATGAGCAGTTCTTC.

In its sample, this clonotype was seen once. The chain couples TRBV13 to TRBJ2-7; TRBD2 matches at 14 bases. Trimming removed 5 bases from V and 4 bases from J; junction bases left unmatched: 7. Looked up from germline, CDR1 is PRHDT and CDR2 is FYEKMQ (reference sequence). The length of the CDR3 is 16 residues. The CDR3 loop is CASSPGTSGRRYEQYF. In nucleotides, the CDR3 is TGTGCCAGCAGCCCGGGGACTAGCGGGAGAAGGTACGAGCAGTACTTC.

The chain recombines TRBV4-3 with TRBJ1-2; 10 bases are a match to TRBD1. Germline-derived CDR1 and CDR2 are LGHNA and YSLEER. This CDR3 comprises 12 residues. J was trimmed by 8 bases and V by 6 bases; bases with no gene match: 3. This CDR3 is CASRGTGVGYTF. The CDR3 DNA reads as TGCGCCAGCAGAGGGACAGGGGTCGGCTACACCTTC.

V usage is TRBV2 and J usage is TRBJ2-7; no clear D. V lost 7 bases and J lost 7, with 23 bases in between. CDR3 size: 15 residues. Germline V lookup: CDR1 SNHLY, CDR2 FYNNEI. The DNA for the CDR3 is TGTGCCAGCACAACGTTTGTAGGGCGCGGCAGAGAGCAGTACTTC. Translated: CASTTFVGRGREQYF.

The V call is TRBV5-1, the J call TRBJ1-2, with D possibly TRBD1 on 6 matching bases. The V gene's germline CDR1 is SGHRS and CDR2 YFSETQ. Trimming pared 9 bases from V and 4 bases from J, leaving 19 bases between. This CDR3 is 14 amino acids long. Written as DNA, the CDR3 is TGCGCCACCGAGCTAGGACAGACCTCCTATGGCTACACCTTC. Translating it yields CATELGQTSYGYTF. Full variable domain (remainder filled in from reference TRBV5-1 and TRBJ1-2): KAGVTQTPRYLIKTRGQQVTLSCSPISGHRSVSWYQQTPGQGLQFLFEYFSETQRNKGNFPGRFSGRQFSNSRSEMNVSTLELGDSALYLCATELGQTSYGYTFGSGTRLTVV.